The clone carrying this TCR beta chain was counted only a few times. The antigen is undetermined. The sample belongs to a study of lung T cells in sarcoidosis with Löfgren's syndrome. Study-wide background: Bronchoalveolar lavage fluid in sarcoidosis accumulates CD4+ T cells. Löfgren's syndrome patients were the main repertoire analysis focus. Study results and caveats: TRBV2 was the preferred pairing partner of TRAV12-1, with similar CDR3s.

V was pared by 2 bases and J by 4 bases, with 9 bases between. Looked up from germline, CDR1 is KGHSH and CDR2 is LQKENI. The CDR3 runs 14 residues. TCRdb fed the reads into MiXCR, producing one record per CDR3 protein. Of roughly 63,000 distinct CDR3 sequences listed, around 20% are singletons. The rearrangement uses TRBV18 and TRBJ2-1; D is possibly TRBD1 (6 bases). Material: CD4+ T cells from PBMCs. The source is a human donor with sarcoidosis (Löfgren's syndrome or another form), or a control subject (not recorded which). CDR3 coding DNA: TGTGCCAGCTCACCATCACAGGGATACAATGAGCAGTTCTTC. Its protein is CASSPSQGYNEQFF.